The source of this TCR beta chain is a study of response to subunit inactivated influenza vaccine. The germline gives CDR1 SQVTM, CDR2 ANQGSEA. The V end was cut by 2 bases, the J end by 2 bases, with 13 bases between. The CDR3 length is 14 residues. One entry per CDR3 protein results from TCRdb running MiXCR on the RT-PCR reads. The sample carries hundreds of thousands of distinct CDR3 sequences, 10% to 15% recorded once. This clonotype has a count of ten or more. The clonotype was recovered from a man aged 50 or older who received an inactivated influenza vaccine. The chain joins TRBV29-1 to TRBJ2-7; no definite D call. The starting material was PBMCs from blood, obtained roughly 48 days after vaccination. CDR3: CSVEFRDFAYEQYF. CDR3 in DNA: TGCAGCGTTGAATTTAGGGATTTTGCCTACGAGCAGTACTTC.